One T cell receptor (beta chain) is described in this entry. What it recognizes is unknown. This specimen comes from a study of beta chain features in type 1 diabetes. Study outcomes and limitations: Moderate but significant shortening of TCRB CDR3s was recorded in all four CD4+ subsets from Type 1 diabetes patients. More deletions and fewer insertions at VDJ junctions were found in patients with type 1 diabetes. Compared with healthy donors, patients appeared to share more similar naive, central memory and regulatory TCRB repertoires.

Each donor gave one heparinised blood draw averaging roughly 120 mL. The investigators reverse transcribed all of the isolated RNA, so they sequenced expressed TCRB transcripts. Regulatory, naive and central memory T cell samples averaged roughly 4 million reads. The table came from immunoSEQ multiplex PCR; TCRdb's copy has only in-frame clones and leaves some out. The data show roughly 290,000 clones, about 15% seen once. V lost 0 bases and J 4 bases, leaving 5 bases between the germline ends. CDR1 and CDR2 (germline): GTSNPN, SVGIG (reference sequence). This CDR3 is built from 12 residues. This clonotype was obtained from a young man with type 1 diabetes. The source material was naive CD4+ T cells from blood. The rearrangement links TRBV30 to TRBJ2-3; D ambiguous. The CDR3 DNA reads TGTGCCTGGAGTGTAAGCGCAGATACGCAGTATTTT. Encoded protein: CAWSVSADTQYF.